The 4 T cell receptor beta chains below all came from one sample that was sequenced in a study of Tregs in tolerant kidney transplant recipients. Assay: immunoSEQ multiplex PCR; the TCRdb copy retains only in-frame clones and omits some. The data contain about 72,000 clones, 80% to 95% of them singletons. Sample: CD8+ T cells from blood, taken before the transplant. All receptors come from a human donor who received a combined kidney and bone marrow transplant.

The V gene is TRBV6-4, the J gene TRBJ2-1; a weak D match, TRBD2 (5 bases). V lost 6 bases and J 8 bases, leaving 14 bases between the germline ends. Germline CDR1 and CDR2: MRHNA and SNTAGT. The CDR3 runs 13 residues. CDR3 in DNA: TGTGCCAGCAGACCAGACCGGGGTGATGAGCAGTTCTTC. This gives the protein CASRPDRGDEQFF.

The rearrangement uses TRBV27 and TRBJ1-1; D possibly corresponds to TRBD1 (5 bases). Deletions cut 2 bases from V and 6 bases from J, with 7 bases between. The CDR3 extends over 12 amino acids. The V gene's germline CDR1 is MNHEY and CDR2 SMNVEV (reference sequence). The CDR3 is CASSLRGSEAFF. CDR3 bases: TGTGCCAGCAGTTTAAGGGGATCTGAAGCTTTCTTT.

V usage is TRBV28 and J usage is TRBJ2-1; TRBD1 agrees at 7 bases. CDR1 and CDR2 from the germline V gene are MDHEN and SYDVKM. V was pared by 6 bases and J by 2 bases, with 7 bases of the junction left unmatched. The CDR3 has 15 residues. CDR3 nucleotide sequence: TGTGCCAGCAGGGCCCACAGGGGAACCTACAATGAGCAGTTCTTC. It specifies CASRAHRGTYNEQFF.

This chain uses TRBV30 with TRBJ1-5; TRBD1 is a possible D gene (6 bases). From germline, CDR1 is GTSNPN and CDR2 SVGIG (reference sequence). The CDR3 runs to 12 residues. V lost 4 bases, J lost 4 bases, and 8 bases lay in between. This CDR3 is CAWNRENQPQHF. The CDR3 nucleotides are TGTGCCTGGAACAGGGAAAATCAGCCCCAGCATTTT. The variable domain in full, with the rest retrieved from reference TRBV30 and TRBJ1-5, is SQTIHQWPATLVQPVGSPLSLECTVEGTSNPNLYWYRQAAGRGLQLLFYSVGIGQISSEVPQNLSASRPQDRQFILSSKKLLLSDSGFYLCAWNRENQPQHFGDGTRLSIL.